The rows below give T cell receptor beta chains drawn from one sample of a study of radiotherapy plus CTLA-4 blockade in lung cancer. Profiled with immunoSEQ multiplex PCR; TCRdb holds only in-frame clones, not every one. Among 80,000 or so clones listed, around 81% were seen once. Sequencing used peripheral blood, obtained from a patient treated with radiotherapy plus ipilimumab. These receptors all come from a human donor with non-small cell lung cancer who had a partial response to radiotherapy plus ipilimumab. Some clones in this sample may be carry-over from other donors' samples. Both conserved end residues are part of each CDR3. D genes are given only for firm matches. A clone size is listed for some rows: how often the clone was seen (once, few, many), or a class if it is expanded.

v_call: TRBV7-9
j_call: TRBJ2-1
d_call: NA
clone_size: NA
cdr3_nt: TGTGCCAGCAGCTTAGGTGACAGAGGCAATGAGCAGTTCTTC
cdr3_aa: CASSLGDRGNEQFF

v_call: TRBV5-6
j_call: TRBJ2-4
d_call: NA
clone_size: NA
cdr3_nt: TGTGCCAGCAGCTTCAGGGGCTCGGGCAAAAACATTCAGTACTTC
cdr3_aa: CASSFRGSGKNIQYF

v_call: TRBV27
j_call: TRBJ2-7
d_call: NA
clone_size: once
cdr3_nt: TGTGCCAGCAGTTTACGGCAGGGCTGGGAGCAGTACTTC
cdr3_aa: CASSLRQGWEQYF

v_call: TRBV5-4
j_call: TRBJ1-2
d_call: TRBD1
clone_size: NA
cdr3_nt: TGTGCCAGCAGCTTGACAGGGGCAAACTATGGCTACACCTTC
cdr3_aa: CASSLTGANYGYTF

v_call: TRBV6-5
j_call: TRBJ2-7
d_call: TRBD1
clone_size: NA
cdr3_nt: TGTGCCACCCGGCAGGGACAGGGGTTTGAGCAGTACTTC
cdr3_aa: CATRQGQGFEQYF

v_call: TRBV7-9
j_call: TRBJ2-1
d_call: NA
clone_size: NA
cdr3_nt: TGTGCCAGCAGCTTCCCGGGATACAATGAGCAGTTCTTC
cdr3_aa: CASSFPGYNEQFF

v_call: TRBV11-3
j_call: TRBJ2-5
d_call: TRBD2
clone_size: few
cdr3_nt: TGTGCCAGCAGAACCACTAGCGGGGGTGAGACCCAGTACTTC
cdr3_aa: CASRTTSGGETQYF

v_call: TRBV19
j_call: TRBJ2-5
d_call: TRBD1
clone_size: NA
cdr3_nt: TGTGCCAGTAGACAGGGGAACGGAGAGACCCAGTACTTC
cdr3_aa: CASRQGNGETQYF

v_call: TRBV19
j_call: TRBJ1-3
d_call: NA
clone_size: few
cdr3_nt: TGTGCCAGTAGTCGGGGAGGAAACACCATATATTTT
cdr3_aa: CASSRGGNTIYF

v_call: TRBV2
j_call: TRBJ2-1
d_call: TRBD2
clone_size: NA
cdr3_nt: TGTGCCAGCAGAGGGACTAGCGGGAGGGCCCCCTTCTTC
cdr3_aa: CASRGTSGRAPFF

v_call: TRBV2
j_call: TRBJ2-1
d_call: TRBD2
clone_size: NA
cdr3_nt: TGTGCCAGCAGGGAAGGACTAGCGGGGCGATACAATGAGCAGTTCTTC
cdr3_aa: CASREGLAGRYNEQFF

v_call: TRBV6-1
j_call: TRBJ1-2
d_call: NA
clone_size: NA
cdr3_nt: TGTGCCAGCAGTCGGACAGTCAACTATGGCTACACCTTC
cdr3_aa: CASSRTVNYGYTF

v_call: TRBV7-9
j_call: TRBJ2-1
d_call: NA
clone_size: NA
cdr3_nt: TGTGCCAGCAGCTTAGAACAGGGCAAGTTCTTC
cdr3_aa: CASSLEQGKFF

v_call: TRBV19
j_call: TRBJ1-5
d_call: TRBD1
clone_size: NA
cdr3_nt: TGTGCCAGTAGGGCACAGGGGCTTACGGGAAATCAGCCCCAGCATTTT
cdr3_aa: CASRAQGLTGNQPQHF

v_call: TRBV7-9
j_call: TRBJ2-7
d_call: TRBD2
clone_size: few
cdr3_nt: TGTGCCAGCACTAGCGGGAGTCCCCCCTACGAGCAGTACTTC
cdr3_aa: CASTSGSPPYEQYF

v_call: TRBV9
j_call: TRBJ1-2
d_call: TRBD1
clone_size: NA
cdr3_nt: TGTGCCAGCAGCATACAGGGGGCGCAGGGCTATGGCTACACCTTC
cdr3_aa: CASSIQGAQGYGYTF

v_call: TRBV5-6
j_call: TRBJ2-3
d_call: TRBD2
clone_size: few
cdr3_nt: TGTGCCAGCAGCTTGGGGGTCGGGGCGGGAGACCTGGATACGCAGTATTTT
cdr3_aa: CASSLGVGAGDLDTQYF

v_call: TRBV18
j_call: TRBJ2-1
d_call: TRBD2
clone_size: NA
cdr3_nt: TGTGCCAGCTCATTCGACCTCCCCGGGACTAGCCCAACATCTCAGTTCTTC
cdr3_aa: CASSFDLPGTSPTSQFF

v_call: TRBV13
j_call: TRBJ2-2
d_call: NA
clone_size: NA
cdr3_nt: TGTGCCAGCAGCTTATCCGGGTCCGGGGAGCTGTTTTTT
cdr3_aa: CASSLSGSGELFF

v_call: TRBV21-1
j_call: TRBJ1-1
d_call: NA
clone_size: few
cdr3_nt: TGTGCCAGCAGCAAAGCAGGACGGGGGAACACTGAAGCTTTCTTT
cdr3_aa: CASSKAGRGNTEAFF

v_call: TRBV28
j_call: TRBJ1-5
d_call: NA
clone_size: NA
cdr3_nt: TGTGCCAGCAGTTTATTCCCGCCTTTATGGGGCCGAGTGAGCAATCAGCCCCAGCATTTT
cdr3_aa: CASSLFPPLWGRVSNQPQHF

v_call: TRBV5-4
j_call: TRBJ2-3
d_call: TRBD2
clone_size: NA
cdr3_nt: TGTGCCAGCAGCTTCCTAGCGGCCGCAGATACGCAGTATTTT
cdr3_aa: CASSFLAAADTQYF

v_call: TRBV6-5
j_call: TRBJ1-2
d_call: NA
clone_size: NA
cdr3_nt: TGTGCCAGCAGTCCAGGGGCTAACTATGGCTACACCTTC
cdr3_aa: CASSPGANYGYTF

v_call: TRBV5-1
j_call: TRBJ2-5
d_call: NA
clone_size: NA
cdr3_nt: TGCGCCAGCAGCTTGGGGCTAGCGACCCTCCAAGAGACCCAGTACTTC
cdr3_aa: CASSLGLATLQETQYF

v_call: TRBV15
j_call: TRBJ2-4
d_call: NA
clone_size: NA
cdr3_nt: TGTGCCACCAGTTCCCTTTACGGGAGTGGAATTGAAGTCAAAAACATTCAGTACTTC
cdr3_aa: CATSSLYGSGIEVKNIQYF